This T cell receptor beta chain emerged from a study of blood T cell repertoires in COVID-19. Germline loops: CDR1 SGDLS, CDR2 YYNGEE. This CDR3 spans 16 amino acids. The trim removed 0 bases at V and 4 bases at J, leaving 6 bases unmatched. Original analysis: Estimation of nucleated cell counts relied on the amplification of reference gene primers. Here immunoSEQ multiplex PCR was the method, and the copy in TCRdb shows in-frame clones only, minus some. Clonal size and the V and J genes are those of that table, whereas D and trimming came from the DNA. The data hold approximately 180,000 clones, with roughly 87% observed a single time.

The V call is TRBV9, the J call TRBJ2-3, with 9 bases fitting TRBD2. The clonotype comes from a woman in her forties or fifties with acute or convalescent COVID-19. Material: peripheral blood. The CDR3 nucleotides read TGTGCCAGCAGCGTAGTAGCGCGGGGGGGCGCAGATACGCAGTATTTT. This gives the protein CASSVVARGGADTQYF.